The T cell receptor beta chain described here comes from a study of CD8 T cells in ankylosing spondylitis. Using quantitative 5'-RACE with molecular barcodes, the authors made TCR beta libraries. MiXCR, run by TCRdb on the 5' RACE reads, gives a single entry per CDR3 protein. The sample gives 250,000 to 350,000 distinct CDR3 sequences, around 7.6% of which show up once; roughly 15% is in the top ten. The CDR3 is 13 residues long. Germline loops: CDR1 DFQATT, CDR2 SNEGSKA (reference sequence). After removal of 5 bases from V and 3 bases from J, the junction contained 6 bases not matched to a gene. This clonotype was counted only a few times. What it binds is unknown. Overall study findings and caveats: CD8+ cells made up the disease-linked clones, which were relatively rare in peripheral blood. Disease-linked clones reportedly showed significant enrichment in matched ankylosing spondylitis synovial fluid. Several highly homologous variants made up a TCR beta motif that seemed to typify ankylosing spondylitis blood. A subset of motif variants has previously been described in the synovial fluid and blood of reactive arthritis.

Source material: blood, either unsorted or a sorted T cell fraction (not recorded which). The source of this sequence is a male donor with ankylosing spondylitis. This chain links TRBV20-1 with TRBJ2-7, with 8 bases matching TRBD1. In nucleotides, the CDR3 is TGCAGTGCTCCCAGGACAGGGAGCTACGAGCAGTACTTC. Residues: CSAPRTGSYEQYF.